This TCR beta chain derives from a study of blood T cells in healthy people across ages. Across the study: Capturing about one barcoded beta molecule per two T cells was achieved by template switching. Findings and caveats of the study: Strong correlation linked observed beta diversity and percent naive T cells.

As concerns this clonotype: As yet, its antigen is unknown.

Per sample, at least 6 micrograms of total RNA were extracted. Sample-barcoded 5' priming and a J-beta primer mix drove a second PCR of about 6 to 12 cycles. With 12 random nucleotides, a template-switch adaptor tagged each individual cDNA molecule. One entry per CDR3 protein, called by TCRdb with MiXCR from the 5' RACE reads. The sample contains 720,000 or so distinct CDR3 sequences, around two fifths of which appear only once. The receptor comes from a man older than 75 in good health. The sequencing input was blood.

In nucleotides, the CDR3 is TGTGCCAGCAGCCAACAATATACCCGGGGGGACCAAGAGACCCAGTACTTC. Translating gives CASSQQYTRGDQETQYF. The chain employs TRBV4-2 and TRBJ2-5; 7 bases align to TRBD2. This CDR3 has 17 amino acids. V lost 2 bases, J lost 0 bases, and 9 bases stayed unmatched. The V gene's germline CDR1 is LGHNA and CDR2 YNFKEQ.